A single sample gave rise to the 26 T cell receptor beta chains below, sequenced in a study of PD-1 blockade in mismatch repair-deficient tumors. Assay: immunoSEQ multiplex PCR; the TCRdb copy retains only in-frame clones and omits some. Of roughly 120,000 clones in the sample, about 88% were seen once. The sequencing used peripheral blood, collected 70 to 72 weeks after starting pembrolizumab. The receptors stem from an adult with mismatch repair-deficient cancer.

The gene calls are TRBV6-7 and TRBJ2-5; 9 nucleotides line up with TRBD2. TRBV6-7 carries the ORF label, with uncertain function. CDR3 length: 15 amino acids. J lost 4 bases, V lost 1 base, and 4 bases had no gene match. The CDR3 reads CASSYFSGRAETQYF. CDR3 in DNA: TGTGCCAGCAGTTACTTTAGCGGGAGAGCAGAGACCCAGTACTTC.

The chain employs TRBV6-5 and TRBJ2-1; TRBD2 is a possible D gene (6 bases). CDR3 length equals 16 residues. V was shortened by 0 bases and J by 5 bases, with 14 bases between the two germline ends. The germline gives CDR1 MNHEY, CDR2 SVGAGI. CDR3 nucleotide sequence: TGTGCCAGCAGTTACTCGATACCGCGGGGAAACAATGAGCAGTTCTTC. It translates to CASSYSIPRGNNEQFF.

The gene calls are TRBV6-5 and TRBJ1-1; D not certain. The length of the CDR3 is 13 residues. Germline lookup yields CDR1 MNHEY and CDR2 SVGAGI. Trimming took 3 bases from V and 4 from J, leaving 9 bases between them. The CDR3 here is CASSYGLFTEAFF. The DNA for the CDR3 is TGTGCCAGCAGTTATGGCCTTTTCACTGAAGCTTTCTTT.

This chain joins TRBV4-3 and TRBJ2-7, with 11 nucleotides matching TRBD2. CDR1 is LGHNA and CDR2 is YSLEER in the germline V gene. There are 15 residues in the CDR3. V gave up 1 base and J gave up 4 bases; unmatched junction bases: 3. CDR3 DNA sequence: TGCGCCAGCAGCCAAGCGACTAGCGGGACTTACGAGCAGTACTTC. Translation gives CASSQATSGTYEQYF.

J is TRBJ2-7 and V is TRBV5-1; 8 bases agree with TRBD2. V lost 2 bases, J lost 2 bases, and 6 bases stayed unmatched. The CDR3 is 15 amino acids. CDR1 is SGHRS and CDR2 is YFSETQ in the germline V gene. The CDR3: CASSLSGLGPYEQYF. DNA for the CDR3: TGCGCCAGCAGCTTATCGGGACTAGGCCCCTACGAGCAGTACTTC.

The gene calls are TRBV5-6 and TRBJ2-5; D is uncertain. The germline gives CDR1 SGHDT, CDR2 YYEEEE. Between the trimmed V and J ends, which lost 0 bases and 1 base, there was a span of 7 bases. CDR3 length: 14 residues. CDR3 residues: CASSLGIIQETQYF. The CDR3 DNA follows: TGTGCCAGCAGCTTGGGCATCATCCAAGAGACCCAGTACTTC.

The CDR3 DNA sequence: TGTGCCAGCAGCTTTTCTGAGGAAAAATCCTACGAGCAGTACTTC. Protein product: CASSFSEEKSYEQYF. The chain links TRBV7-9 to TRBJ2-7; D unresolved. Per germline, CDR1 SEHNR and CDR2 FQNEAQ (reference sequence). Trimming pared 3 bases from V and 1 base from J, leaving 13 bases between. The CDR3 sequence is 15 residues long.

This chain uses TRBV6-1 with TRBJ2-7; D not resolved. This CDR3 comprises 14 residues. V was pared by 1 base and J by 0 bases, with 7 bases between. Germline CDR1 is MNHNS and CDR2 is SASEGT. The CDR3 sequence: CASSEGATSYEQYF. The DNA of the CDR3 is TGTGCCAGCAGTGAAGGGGCCACCTCCTACGAGCAGTACTTC.

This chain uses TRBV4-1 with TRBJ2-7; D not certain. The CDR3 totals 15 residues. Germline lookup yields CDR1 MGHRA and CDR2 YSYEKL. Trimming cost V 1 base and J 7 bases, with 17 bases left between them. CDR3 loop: CASSQVLPPISEQYF. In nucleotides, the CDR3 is TGCGCCAGCAGCCAAGTTCTCCCTCCCATTTCTGAGCAGTACTTC.

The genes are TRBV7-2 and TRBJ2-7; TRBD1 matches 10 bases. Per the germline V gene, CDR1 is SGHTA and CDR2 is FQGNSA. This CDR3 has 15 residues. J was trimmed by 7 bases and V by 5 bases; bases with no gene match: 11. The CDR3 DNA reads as TGTGCCAGCAGCCAGGACAGGGGGACCTCGGGGGAGCAGTACTTC. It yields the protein CASSQDRGTSGEQYF.

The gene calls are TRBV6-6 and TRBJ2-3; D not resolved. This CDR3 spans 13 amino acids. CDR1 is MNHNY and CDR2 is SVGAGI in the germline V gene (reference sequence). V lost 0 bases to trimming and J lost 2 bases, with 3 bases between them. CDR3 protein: CASSYSYTDTQYF. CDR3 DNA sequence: TGTGCCAGCAGTTACTCCTACACAGATACGCAGTATTTT.

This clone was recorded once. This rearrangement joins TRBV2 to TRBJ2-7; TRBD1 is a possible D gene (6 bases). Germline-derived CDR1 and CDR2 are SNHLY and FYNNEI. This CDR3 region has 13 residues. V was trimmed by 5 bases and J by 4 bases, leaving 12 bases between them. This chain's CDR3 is CASSRTAEYEQYF. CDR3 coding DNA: TGTGCCAGCAGTAGGACAGCTGAATACGAGCAGTACTTC.

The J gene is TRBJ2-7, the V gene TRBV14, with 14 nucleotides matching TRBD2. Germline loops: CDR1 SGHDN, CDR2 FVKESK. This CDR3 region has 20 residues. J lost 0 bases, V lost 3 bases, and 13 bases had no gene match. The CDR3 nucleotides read TGTGCCAGCAGCCATGGACTTCCGGGACTAGCGGGAGCAAGCTCCTACGAGCAGTACTTC. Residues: CASSHGLPGLAGASSYEQYF.

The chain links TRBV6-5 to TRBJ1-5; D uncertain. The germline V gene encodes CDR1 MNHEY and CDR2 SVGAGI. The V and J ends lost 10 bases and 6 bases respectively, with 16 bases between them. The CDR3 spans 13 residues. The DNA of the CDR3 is TGTGCCACTGGAAGGACGGGAGGTCAGCCCCAGCATTTT. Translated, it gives CATGRTGGQPQHF.

CDR3 sequence reads: CAWRPGEPSGNTEAFF. CDR3 nucleotide sequence: TGTGCCTGGAGACCAGGGGAACCGAGTGGGAACACTGAAGCTTTCTTT. The chain employs TRBV30 and TRBJ1-1, with D perhaps matching TRBD1 (6 bases). This CDR3 spans 16 amino acids. Germline V gene data show CDR1 as GTSNPN and CDR2 as SVGIG (reference sequence). The V and J ends lost 3 bases and 1 base respectively, with 18 bases between them.

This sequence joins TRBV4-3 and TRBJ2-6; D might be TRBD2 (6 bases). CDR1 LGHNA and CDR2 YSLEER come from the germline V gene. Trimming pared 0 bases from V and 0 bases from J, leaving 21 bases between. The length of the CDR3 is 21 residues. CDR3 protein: CASSQDHSAGTLFSGANVLTF. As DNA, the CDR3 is TGCGCCAGCAGCCAAGATCATTCCGCCGGGACTCTCTTCTCTGGGGCCAACGTCCTGACTTTC.

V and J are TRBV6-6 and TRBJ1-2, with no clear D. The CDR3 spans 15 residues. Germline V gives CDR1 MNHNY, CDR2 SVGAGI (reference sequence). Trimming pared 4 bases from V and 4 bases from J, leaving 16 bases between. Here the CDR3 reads CASSSVLSPLYGYTF. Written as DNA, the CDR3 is TGTGCCAGCAGTTCCGTCCTAAGCCCCCTCTATGGCTACACCTTC.

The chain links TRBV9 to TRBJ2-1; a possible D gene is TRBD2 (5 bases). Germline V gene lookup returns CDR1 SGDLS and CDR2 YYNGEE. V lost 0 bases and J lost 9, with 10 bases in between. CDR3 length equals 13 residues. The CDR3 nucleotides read TGTGCCAGCAGCGTAGGAGGGAATGGTGAGCAGTTCTTC. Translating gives CASSVGGNGEQFF. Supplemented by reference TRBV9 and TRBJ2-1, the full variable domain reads DSGVTQTPKHLITATGQRVTLRCSPRSGDLSVYWYQQSLDQGLQFLIQYYNGEERAKGNILERFSAQQFPDLHSELNLSSLELGDSALYFCASSVGGNGEQFFGPGTRLTVL.

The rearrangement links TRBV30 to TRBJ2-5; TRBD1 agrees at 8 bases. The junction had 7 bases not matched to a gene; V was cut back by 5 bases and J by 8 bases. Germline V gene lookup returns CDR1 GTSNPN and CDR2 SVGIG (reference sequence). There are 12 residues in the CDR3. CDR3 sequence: CAWRTGSITQYF. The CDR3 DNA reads TGTGCCTGGCGGACAGGGTCTATAACCCAGTACTTC.

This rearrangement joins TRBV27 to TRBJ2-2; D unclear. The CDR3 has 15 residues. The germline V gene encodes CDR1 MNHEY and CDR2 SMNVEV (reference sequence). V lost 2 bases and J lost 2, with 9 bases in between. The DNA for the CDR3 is TGTGCCAGCAGTTTAAGATGGGCAAACACCGGGGAGCTGTTTTTT. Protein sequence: CASSLRWANTGELFF.

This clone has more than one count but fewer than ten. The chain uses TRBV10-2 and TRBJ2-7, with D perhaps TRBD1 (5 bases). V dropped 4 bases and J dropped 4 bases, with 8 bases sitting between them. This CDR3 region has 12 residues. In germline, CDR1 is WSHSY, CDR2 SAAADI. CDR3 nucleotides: TGCGCCAGCAGTGTTGACAGATACGAGCAGTACTTC. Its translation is CASSVDRYEQYF.

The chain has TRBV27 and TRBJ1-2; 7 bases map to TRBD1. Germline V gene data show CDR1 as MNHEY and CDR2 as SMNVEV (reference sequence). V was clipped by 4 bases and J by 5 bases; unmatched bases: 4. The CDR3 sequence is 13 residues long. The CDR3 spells CASSSRGEYGYTF. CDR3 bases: TGTGCCAGCAGTTCCAGGGGGGAGTATGGCTACACCTTC.

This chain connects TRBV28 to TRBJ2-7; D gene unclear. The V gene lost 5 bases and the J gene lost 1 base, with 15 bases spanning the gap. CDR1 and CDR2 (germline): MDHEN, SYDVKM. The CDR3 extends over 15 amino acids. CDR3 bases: TGTGCCAGCAGTCTCCATCTAGAGAGGTCCTACGAGCAGTACTTC. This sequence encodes CASSLHLERSYEQYF.

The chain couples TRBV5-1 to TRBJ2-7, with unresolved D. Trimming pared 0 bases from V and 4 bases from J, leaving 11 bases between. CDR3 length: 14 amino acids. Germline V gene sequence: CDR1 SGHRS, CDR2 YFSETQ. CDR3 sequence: CASSLDLGGYEQYF. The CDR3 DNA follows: TGCGCCAGCAGCTTGGACCTAGGCGGTTACGAGCAGTACTTC.

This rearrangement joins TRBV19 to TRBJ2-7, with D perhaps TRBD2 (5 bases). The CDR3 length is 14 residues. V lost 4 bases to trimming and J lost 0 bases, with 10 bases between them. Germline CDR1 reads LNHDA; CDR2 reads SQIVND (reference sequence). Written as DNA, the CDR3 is TGTGCCAGTAGTAAGGGTGGGAGCTCCTACGAGCAGTACTTC. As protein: CASSKGGSSYEQYF.

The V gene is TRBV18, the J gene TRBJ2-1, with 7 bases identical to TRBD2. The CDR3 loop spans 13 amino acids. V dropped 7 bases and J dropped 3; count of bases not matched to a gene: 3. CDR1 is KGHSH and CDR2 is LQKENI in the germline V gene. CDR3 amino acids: CASLRGVYNEQFF. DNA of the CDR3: TGTGCCAGCTTACGGGGGGTCTACAATGAGCAGTTCTTC. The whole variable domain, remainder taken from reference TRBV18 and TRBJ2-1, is NAGVMQNPRHLVRRRGQEARLRCSPMKGHSHVYWYRQLPEEGLKFMVYLQKENIIDESGMPKERFSAEFPKEGPSILRIQQVVRGDSAAYFCASLRGVYNEQFFGPGTRLTVL.